This TCR beta chain was sequenced for a study of cytomegalovirus exposure and HLA in healthy donors. Notes on the study in general: V- and J-gene trimming in TCR beta was tied to a missense DCLRE1C variant by an analysis performed later.

With respect to this clone: Its cognate antigen is unknown.

Amplification used 60 Vbeta primers and 13 Jbeta primers. The assay was immunoSEQ multiplex PCR, and TCRdb's table has in-frame clones only and misses some. In the table there are approximately 200,000 clones, approximately 85% of which are singletons. Germline V CDR1 and CDR2: MGHRA, YSYEKL. The length of the CDR3 is 14 residues. V was pared by 5 bases and J by 2 bases, with 12 bases between. The receptor was isolated from a woman in her forties or fifties in good health and CMV-seronegative. This chain connects TRBV4-1 to TRBJ2-5; D gene unclear. The material sequenced was PBMCs. For the CDR3, the DNA is TGCGCCAGCAGCAAAACCCCAGGACAAGAGACCCAGTACTTC. This codes for CASSKTPGQETQYF.